Listed below are T cell receptor beta chains from one sample, sequenced in a study of T cell responses to AZD1222 COVID-19 vaccine. Sequenced by immunoSEQ multiplex PCR; TCRdb stores in-frame clones only, minus some. This sample has about 190,000 clones, with around 94% found just once. Sequences were derived from peripheral blood, sampled 28 days after the second dose of the MenACWY control vaccine. The receptors were sampled from an adult who received the MenACWY meningococcal vaccine as a control. The CDR3 runs from the conserved cysteine through the conserved F or W.

v_gene	j_gene	CDR3aa
TRBV4-3	TRBJ2-7	CASSQGRAGYEQYF
TRBV27	TRBJ2-1	CASSLGTGSYNEQFF
TRBV11-2	TRBJ1-1	CASSLDQRVAWGVEAFF
TRBV5-1	TRBJ1-1	CASSLAGVEQSEAFF
TRBV5-1	TRBJ1-1	CASSLGTLGINTEAFF
TRBV7-9	TRBJ2-1	CASSPRLAGGNNEQFF
TRBV7-3	TRBJ2-2	CASSFQPLAGGHTGELFF
TRBV28	TRBJ2-2	CASSPSPGTGELFF
TRBV7-3	TRBJ1-1	CASSLTVNTEAFF
TRBV24-1	TRBJ2-3	CATSEPGYKDHTQYF
TRBV5-6	TRBJ2-3	CASSQIPGLGTDTQYF